These T cell receptor beta chains were read from a single sample in a study of blood T cell repertoires in COVID-19. Sequencing used immunoSEQ multiplex PCR; TCRdb keeps in-frame clones, though not all of them. The sample has almost 400,000 clones, over 75% seen once. The sequenced material came from PBMCs or T cells enriched from blood (not recorded which). Every receptor here comes from a woman aged 30 to 39 with acute COVID-19. Both conserved end residues are part of each CDR3.

TRBV29-1	TRBJ2-1	CSVTERGRGANEQFF
TRBV28	TRBJ1-3	CASSSLTGVWGNTIYF
TRBV11-3	TRBJ2-6	CASSLDGGSGANVLTF
TRBV4-3	TRBJ2-7	CASSPRQGYYEQYF
TRBV6-2/TRBV6-3	TRBJ2-5	CASSLGWETQYF
TRBV5-6	TRBJ1-5	CASSDRSNQPQHF
TRBV6-5	TRBJ2-7	CASRTLPTGAYEQYF
TRBV6-1	TRBJ2-1	CASSEDKGTGLANEQFF
TRBV12-5	TRBJ1-2	CASGFPDRGAEGYTF
TRBV2	TRBJ1-1	CASSGGGNTEAFF
TRBV19	TRBJ2-7	CASSKGDRGRNEQYF
TRBV6-4	TRBJ1-6	CASSGGTGGMPLHF
TRBV6-4	TRBJ1-2	CASKAKAGGSPNYGYTF
TRBV19	TRBJ1-6	CASSDRGSPLHF
TRBV7-2	TRBJ1-3	CASSLAGSLGNTIYF
TRBV2	TRBJ2-7	CASSGDRTGEQYF
TRBV9	TRBJ1-6	CASSVQGLTGNSPLHF
TRBV7-2	TRBJ2-7	CASSWTGQSYEQYF
TRBV27	TRBJ1-6	CASSSTGNGNSPLHF
TRBV10-3	TRBJ2-7	CAIRPGQTVEQYF
TRBV6-5	TRBJ2-2	CASSQGQRHYGELFF
TRBV18	TRBJ2-5	CASSNRDREKTQYF
TRBV5-6	TRBJ1-1	CASSARTTASNTEAFF
TRBV19	TRBJ2-1	CASSAGLDEQFF
TRBV28	TRBJ2-7	CASSLRALGQEAYEQYF
TRBV23-1	TRBJ1-3	CASSQSKGERNTIYF
TRBV30	TRBJ2-7	CAWSVQTLVSYF
TRBV6-5	TRBJ1-3	CASSYSGGQTGNTIYF
TRBV18	TRBJ2-7	CASSPYGPGQGYSYEQYF
TRBV28	TRBJ2-5	CASSVVVIQETQYF
TRBV6-5	TRBJ1-2	CASSLLGEGIYGYTF
TRBV24-1	TRBJ1-1	CATSDSGTEAFF
TRBV15	TRBJ2-1	CATSRVVGVNEQFF
TRBV4-1	TRBJ2-2	CASSQLPGQGRTGELFF
TRBV12-3/TRBV12-4	TRBJ1-1	CASSPLGRTFF
TRBV30	TRBJ1-1	CAWNHRTGKKGEAFF
TRBV6-5	TRBJ1-2	CASSLTGSNYGYTF
TRBV27	TRBJ2-1	CASRFAGGQIYNEQFF
TRBV4-1	TRBJ2-3	CASSQGLAGYASTDTQYF
TRBV14	TRBJ1-2	CASSQDRNYGYTF
TRBV18	TRBJ2-3	CASSPGQGRADTQYF
TRBV19	TRBJ2-3	CASSIERDTQYF
TRBV19	TRBJ1-1	CASSIEVGRAGVSTEAFF
TRBV6-2/TRBV6-3	TRBJ2-2	CASSYPSGVGTGELFF
TRBV9	TRBJ2-3	CASRRDFAADTQYF
TRBV12-3/TRBV12-4	TRBJ2-7	CASSRNRGYEQYF
TRBV7-5	TRBJ2-3	CVRSLGRDLQGGGFTDTQYF
TRBV2	TRBJ1-3	CASRDRGPGNTIYF
TRBV6-5	TRBJ1-1	CASNKGTEGTEAFF
TRBV4-2	TRBJ2-1	CASSQDPAGGYNEQFF
TRBV24-1	TRBJ2-4	CATSDPSGQGKNIQYF
TRBV2	TRBJ1-3	CASSESHSGNTIYF
TRBV3-1/TRBV3-2	TRBJ2-1	CASSQAGNEQFF
TRBV9	TRBJ1-3	CASSPIGHAARLSGNTIYF
TRBV5-4	TRBJ2-3	CASSLASAARQGDTQYF
TRBV6-5	TRBJ1-2	CASSPGQLYGYTF